This TCR beta chain was identified in a study of blood T cell repertoires in COVID-19. Study-level information: Nucleic acid was either cDNA or gDNA, and it came from T cells, B-cell-depleted T cells, or PBMCs.

This table comes from immunoSEQ multiplex PCR, and its TCRdb copy is limited to in-frame clones, with some not included. This sample yields almost 300,000 clones, of which around 84% are seen a single time; 1% to 1.5% belongs to the top ten. A few counts support this clone. The junction had 6 bases not matched to a gene; V was cut back by 5 bases and J by 5 bases. Germline values: CDR1 MNHEY, CDR2 SMNVEV (reference sequence). The CDR3 is made up of 15 amino acids. J is TRBJ2-3 and V is TRBV27, with TRBD2 matching over 11 bases. This TCR derives from a man in his 70s with acute or convalescent COVID-19. Specimen: peripheral blood. The DNA of the CDR3 is TGTGCCAGCAGTACGACTAGCGGGACTAGAGATACGCAGTATTTT. Amino acids: CASSTTSGTRDTQYF.